The sequence of this T cell receptor beta chain was determined in a study of cytomegalovirus exposure and HLA in healthy donors. Researchers ran the PCR with 60 Vbeta and 13 Jbeta primers. Repertoires were generated with immunoSEQ multiplex PCR, while TCRdb's copy carries only in-frame clones and drops some. Here the sample table reports some 62,000 clones. Germline V gene lookup returns CDR1 MNHEY and CDR2 SVGAGI. The CDR3 is 13 residues long. Trimming took 5 bases from V and 10 from J, leaving 15 bases between them. The sequenced material came from PBMCs. The chain couples TRBV6-5 to TRBJ2-1; no clear D gene. This receptor was identified in a man aged 25-40 years in good health and CMV-seropositive. The CDR3 sequence: CASSTSSKFEQFF. DNA for the CDR3: TGTGCCAGCAGTACGTCTAGTAAGTTCGAGCAGTTCTTC.